These 8 T cell receptor beta chains were all obtained from the same sample, sequenced in a study of blood T cell repertoires in COVID-19. Assay used: immunoSEQ multiplex PCR; TCRdb lists only in-frame clones, some missing. The sample holds 300,000 or so clones, approximately 89% seen once. The sequenced material came from peripheral blood. The receptors here all came from a young woman with COVID-19, enrolled during active disease.

The chain carries TRBV11-2 and TRBJ2-2; D uncertain. V was pared by 1 base and J by 7 bases, with 10 bases between. Germline-derived CDR1 and CDR2 are SGHAT and FQNNGV. This CDR3 has 14 residues. In DNA, the CDR3 is TGTGCCAGCAGCTTAGCCCTGATCTACGGGGAGCTGTTTTTT. The encoded protein is CASSLALIYGELFF.

This rearrangement joins TRBV5-8 to TRBJ1-3; no firm D call. The CDR3 has 14 residues. Germline V gives CDR1 SGHTS, CDR2 YDEGEE. Trimming took off 0 bases at V and 0 bases at J, with 4 bases between the two ends. DNA of the CDR3: TGTGCCAGCAGCTTGGGGAGCTCTGGAAACACCATATATTTT. Its translation is CASSLGSSGNTIYF. Looking up the rest from reference TRBV5-8 and TRBJ1-3 gives the full variable domain: EAGVTQSPTHLIKTRGQQATLRCSPISGHTSVYWYQQALGLGLQFLLWYDEGEERNRGNFPPRFSGRQFPNYSSELNVNALELEDSALYLCASSLGSSGNTIYFGEGSWLTVV.

The V and J genes are TRBV7-3 and TRBJ1-6; 10 bases are shared with TRBD1. This CDR3 is 18 amino acids long. Trimming cost V 0 bases and J 5 bases; bases outside gene matches: 7. CDR1 is SGHTA, CDR2 FQGTGA, per germline. The CDR3 region is CASSLTATGGPNNSPLHF. CDR3 nucleotides: TGTGCCAGCAGCTTAACCGCGACAGGGGGCCCTAATAATTCACCCCTCCACTTT.

The chain joins TRBV5-4 to TRBJ1-1; possible D gene TRBD1, 5 bases. Germline assignment: CDR1 SGHNT and CDR2 YYREEE (reference sequence). V lost 5 bases and J lost 6, with 14 bases in between. The CDR3 is 13 amino acids. The CDR3 loop reads CASRLLGQAEAFF. The CDR3 DNA reads TGTGCCAGCAGATTGCTGGGGCAGGCTGAAGCTTTCTTT.

The CDR3 region has the DNA TGTGCCAGCAGTTTCACGGGTCCGGGGCCCCAGCATTTT. Amino acid sequence: CASSFTGPGPQHF. The chain employs TRBV12-3 or TRBV12-4 and TRBJ1-5; D call uncertain. Trimming left V 3 bases short and J 9 bases short, with 12 bases between. The CDR3 runs 13 residues.

CDR3 sequence (DNA): TGCGCCAGCAGCCAAGATAGACCCAGCGGGAGTTTAGAGACCCAGTACTTC. Translation gives CASSQDRPSGSLETQYF. This chain links TRBV4-1 with TRBJ2-5; 8 positions agree with TRBD2. The CDR3 consists of 17 residues. V lost 0 bases and J lost 4; bases outside the gene matches: 10. The germline V gene encodes CDR1 MGHRA and CDR2 YSYEKL.

V and J are TRBV11-3 and TRBJ1-1, with D possibly being TRBD1 (5 bases). V gave up 1 base and J gave up 7 bases, with 10 bases separating them. Germline V gene lookup returns CDR1 SGHNT and CDR2 YENEEA. This CDR3 has 13 residues. The CDR3 DNA reads TGTGCCAGCAGCTTAGGGGGCTCAGGTGAAGCTTTCTTT. This encodes CASSLGGSGEAFF.

J is TRBJ1-5 and V is TRBV5-1, with D perhaps TRBD1 (6 bases). Germline values: CDR1 SGHRS, CDR2 YFSETQ. Trimming stripped 4 bases from V and 3 bases from J, with 14 bases between. The CDR3 sequence is 15 residues long. Here the CDR3 reads CASSAPTGYNQPQHF. In nucleotides, the CDR3 is TGCGCCAGCAGCGCACCGACAGGTTACAATCAGCCCCAGCATTTT.